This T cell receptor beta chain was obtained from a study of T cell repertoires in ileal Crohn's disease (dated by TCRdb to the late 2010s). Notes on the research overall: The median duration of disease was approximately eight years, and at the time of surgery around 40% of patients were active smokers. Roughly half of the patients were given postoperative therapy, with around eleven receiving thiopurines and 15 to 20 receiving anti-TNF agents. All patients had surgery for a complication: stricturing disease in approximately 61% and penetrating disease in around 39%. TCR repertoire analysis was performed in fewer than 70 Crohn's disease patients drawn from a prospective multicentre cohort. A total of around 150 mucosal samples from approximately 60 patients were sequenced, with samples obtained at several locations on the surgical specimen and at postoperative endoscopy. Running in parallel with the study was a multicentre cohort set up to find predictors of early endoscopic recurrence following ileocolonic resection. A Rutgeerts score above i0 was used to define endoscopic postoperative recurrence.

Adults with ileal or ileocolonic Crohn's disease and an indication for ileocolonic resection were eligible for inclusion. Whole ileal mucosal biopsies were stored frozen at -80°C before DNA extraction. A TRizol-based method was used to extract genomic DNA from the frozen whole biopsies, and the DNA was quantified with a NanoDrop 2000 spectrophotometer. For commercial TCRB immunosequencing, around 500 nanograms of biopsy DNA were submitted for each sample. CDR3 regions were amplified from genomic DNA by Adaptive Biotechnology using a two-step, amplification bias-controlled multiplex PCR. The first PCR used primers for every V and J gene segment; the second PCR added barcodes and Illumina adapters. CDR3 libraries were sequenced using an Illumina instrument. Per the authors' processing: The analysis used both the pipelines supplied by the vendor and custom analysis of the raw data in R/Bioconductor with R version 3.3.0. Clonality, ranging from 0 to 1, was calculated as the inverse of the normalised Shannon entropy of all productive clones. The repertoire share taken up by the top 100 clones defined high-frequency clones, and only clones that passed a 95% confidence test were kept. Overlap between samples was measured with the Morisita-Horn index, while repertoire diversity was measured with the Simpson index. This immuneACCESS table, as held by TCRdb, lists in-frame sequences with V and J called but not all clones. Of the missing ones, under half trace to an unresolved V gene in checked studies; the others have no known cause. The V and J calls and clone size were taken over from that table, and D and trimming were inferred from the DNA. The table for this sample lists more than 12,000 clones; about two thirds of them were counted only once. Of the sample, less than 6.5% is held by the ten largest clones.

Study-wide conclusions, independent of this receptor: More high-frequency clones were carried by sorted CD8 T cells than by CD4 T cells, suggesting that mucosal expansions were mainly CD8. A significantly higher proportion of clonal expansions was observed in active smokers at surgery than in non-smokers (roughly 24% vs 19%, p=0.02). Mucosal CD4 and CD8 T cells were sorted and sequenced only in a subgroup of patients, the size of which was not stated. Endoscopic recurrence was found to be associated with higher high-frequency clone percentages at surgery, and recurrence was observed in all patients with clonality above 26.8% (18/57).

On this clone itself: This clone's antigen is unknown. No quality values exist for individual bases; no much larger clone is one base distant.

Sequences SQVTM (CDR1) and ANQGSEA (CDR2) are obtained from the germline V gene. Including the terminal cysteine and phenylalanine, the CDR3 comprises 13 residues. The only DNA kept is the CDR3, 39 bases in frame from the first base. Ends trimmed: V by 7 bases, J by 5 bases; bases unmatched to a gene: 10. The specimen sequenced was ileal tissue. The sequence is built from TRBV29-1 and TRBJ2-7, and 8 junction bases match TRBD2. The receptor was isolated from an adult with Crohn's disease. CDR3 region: CSAMSGTSHEQYF. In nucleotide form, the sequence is TGCAGCGCCATGTCCGGGACTAGTCACGAGCAGTACTTC.